This TCR beta chain was captured in a study of breast tumors, draining lymph nodes, adjacent tissues. On this clonotype itself: What it recognizes is unknown.

General study results and limits: Tumors had less TCR diversity than lymph nodes, more than nontumor tissue. That most tumor T cells come from lymph nodes remained unproven. Luminal-like breast cancer showed significantly higher tumor–nontumor repertoire similarity than basal-like. Most tumor T cells seemingly derive from lymph node, then expand in tumor.

TCRdb processed the multiplex PCR reads anew with MiXCR; each CDR3 protein has one entry. Of 150,000 to 200,000 distinct CDR3 sequences in the sample, about 30% were seen once. Axillary draining lymph nodes of breast cancer patients supplied the node samples. CDR1 and CDR2 from the germline V gene are SEHNR and FQNEAQ (reference sequence). Trimming at V came to 3 bases and at J to 4 bases, leaving 5 bases not matched to a gene. This CDR3 comprises 14 residues. The chain links TRBV7-9 to TRBJ2-5; 7 bases align to TRBD1. The source material was axillary lymph node tissue. The TCR comes from a female donor with breast cancer. Some clones in this sample may be carry-over from other donors' samples. Here the CDR3 DNA reads TGTGCCAGCAGCTTCTCGACAGGGATAGAGACCCAGTACTTC. Translation: CASSFSTGIETQYF.